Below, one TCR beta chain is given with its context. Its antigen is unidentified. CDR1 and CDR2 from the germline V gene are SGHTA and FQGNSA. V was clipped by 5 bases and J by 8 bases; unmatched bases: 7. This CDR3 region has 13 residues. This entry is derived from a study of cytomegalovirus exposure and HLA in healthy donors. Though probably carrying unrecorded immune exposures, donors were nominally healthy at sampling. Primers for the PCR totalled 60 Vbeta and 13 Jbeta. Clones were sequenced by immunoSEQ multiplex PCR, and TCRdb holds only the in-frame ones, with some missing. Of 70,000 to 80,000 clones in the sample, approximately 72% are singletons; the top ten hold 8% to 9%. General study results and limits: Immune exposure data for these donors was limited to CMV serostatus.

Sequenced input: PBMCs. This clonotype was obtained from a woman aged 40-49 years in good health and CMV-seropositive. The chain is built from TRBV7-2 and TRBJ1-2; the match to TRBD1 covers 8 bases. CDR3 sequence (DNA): TGTGCCAGCAGCCCTGGACAGGGAGAGGGCTACACCTTC. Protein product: CASSPGQGEGYTF.